The entry below gives a single T cell receptor beta chain sequence along with its context. This sample was included in a study of blood T cell repertoires in COVID-19. As for the study in general: COVID-19 samples collected from the United States, Italy and Spain covered acute and convalescent phases. PBMCs, B-cell-depleted T cells, or T cells provided the cDNA or gDNA that made up the material.

As originally analysed: Amplified reference gene primers provided the basis for estimating nucleated cell counts. Profiled with immunoSEQ multiplex PCR; TCRdb holds only in-frame clones, not every one. From that table come the V and J calls and clone size; the DNA was used to work out D and trimming. Here the sample spans hundreds of thousands of clones, roughly 90% being singletons. Looked up from germline, CDR1 is MGHRA and CDR2 is YSYEKL. The CDR3 is 13 residues long. The V end lost 0 bases, the J end lost 8 bases, and 10 bases lay between the germline ends. The clonotype was recovered from a woman aged 50 to 60 who had recovered from COVID-19. The chain employs TRBV4-1 and TRBJ1-1; D is undetermined. Source material: peripheral blood. CDR3 in DNA: TGCGCCAGCAGCCAAGATGAGGAGGCGGAAGCTTTCTTT. Its protein is CASSQDEEAEAFF.